This entry features one T cell receptor (beta chain) sequence. Antigen: not known. One base away lies a much larger clone, so this may be a sequencing read error. Molecules of cDNA were individually given unique molecular identifiers that were attached to them. Each CDR3 protein gets one entry after TCRdb re-called the 5' RACE reads with MiXCR. The sample records tens of thousands of distinct CDR3 sequences, roughly an eighth being singletons. J lost 10 bases, V lost 5 bases, and 12 bases had no gene match. CDR1 is SEHNR, CDR2 FQNEAQ, per germline (reference sequence). This CDR3 spans 16 amino acids. This entry comes from a study of early T cells in non-severe SARS-CoV-2 infection. The overall study: Chains were not paired, and sequencing was done on bulk RNA from unsorted whole blood. Study outcomes and limitations: The study's VDJdb matching favored anti-spike CD8 responses and missed private and CD4 specificities.

This clonotype was sampled from an adult who was a healthcare worker with PCR-confirmed SARS-CoV-2 infection or an uninfected control (not recorded which). The sample was whole blood. The V gene is TRBV7-9, the J gene TRBJ2-1, with 12 nucleotides matching TRBD2. This CDR3 is CASSPIASGRAWEQFF. The CDR3 DNA follows: TGTGCCAGCAGCCCTATAGCTAGCGGGAGGGCCTGGGAGCAGTTCTTC.